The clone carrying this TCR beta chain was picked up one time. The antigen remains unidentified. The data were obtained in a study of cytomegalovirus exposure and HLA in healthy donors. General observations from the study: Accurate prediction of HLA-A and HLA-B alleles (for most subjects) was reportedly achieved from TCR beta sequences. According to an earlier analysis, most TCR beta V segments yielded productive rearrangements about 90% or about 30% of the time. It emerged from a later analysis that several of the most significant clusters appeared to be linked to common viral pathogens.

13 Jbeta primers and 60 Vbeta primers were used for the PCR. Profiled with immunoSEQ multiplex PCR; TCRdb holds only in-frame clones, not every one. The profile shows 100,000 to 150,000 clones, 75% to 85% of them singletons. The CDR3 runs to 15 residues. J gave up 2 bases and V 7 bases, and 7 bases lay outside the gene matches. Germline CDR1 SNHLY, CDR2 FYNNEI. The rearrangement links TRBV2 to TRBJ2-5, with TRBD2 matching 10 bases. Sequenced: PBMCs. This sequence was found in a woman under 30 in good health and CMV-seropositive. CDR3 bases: TGTGCCAGCACAGGGATTAGCGGGGGGCAAGAGACCCAGTACTTC. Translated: CASTGISGGQETQYF.